Below are 10 T cell receptor beta chains sequenced from a single sample in a study of post-analysis software for immune sequencing data (dated by TCRdb to the mid-2010s). Points the paper makes about the study in general: Roughly 5 TRBV segments, including TRBV5-6, TRBV5-1 and TRBV20-1, were significantly more frequent in patients than controls.

What these receptors recognize is not known. Libraries came from PCR. The data were produced on an Illumina HiSeq 2500. Unique molecular identifiers were incorporated into TCR beta cDNA libraries to reduce PCR and sequencing biases. TCRdb trimmed the raw reads at Q25, called clones with MiXCR and kept productive beta chains. Each CDR3 protein gets just one entry, which takes the most common genes and DNA from the rows behind it. For this sample there are approximately 360,000 distinct CDR3 sequences; roughly 30% appear just once. The top ten hold over 10% of the sample. What was sequenced was blood. These receptors all stem from a girl between 5 and 17 years old with multiple sclerosis.

The table lists this clonotype with a few counts. The chain recombines TRBV7-2 with TRBJ2-4; D is ambiguous. Looked up from germline, CDR1 is SGHTA and CDR2 is FQGNSA. Trimming left V 5 bases short and J 6 bases short, with 8 bases between. This CDR3 has 12 residues. The chain's CDR3 is CASSPETNIQYF. The CDR3 DNA reads TGTGCCAGCAGCCCTGAAACAAACATTCAGTACTTC.

V and J are TRBV11-2 and TRBJ2-6; D perhaps matches TRBD1 (5 bases). Germline CDR1 and CDR2: SGHAT and FQNNGV. The ends were cut back, 5 bases at V and 0 bases at J, with 11 bases in the middle. The CDR3 is 16 residues long. CDR3 amino acids: CASSPKGSSGANVLTF. The CDR3 DNA reads as TGTGCCAGCAGCCCAAAGGGGTCCTCTGGGGCCAACGTCCTGACTTTC.

For this clonotype: The germline gene is not matched at one end of the junction; a read error may be the cause. CDR3 nucleotides: TGTGCCGGCAGTTTGTGGGAGGGCACTGAAGCTTTCTTT. As protein: CAGSLWEGTEAFF. This chain connects TRBV12-3 or TRBV12-4 to TRBJ1-1; no firm D call. The length of the CDR3 is 13 residues.

V and J are TRBV4-3 and TRBJ1-3; D not certain. The germline V gene has CDR1 LGHNA and CDR2 YSLEER. This CDR3 has 15 amino acids. V was shortened by 0 bases and J by 2 bases, with 8 bases between the two germline ends. CDR3 nucleotide sequence: TGCGCCAGCAGCCAAGATAAGGGCACTGGAAACACCATATATTTT. This translates into CASSQDKGTGNTIYF.

The chain employs TRBV7-6 and TRBJ2-5; D call uncertain. V gave up 5 bases and J gave up 1 base, with 14 bases separating them. CDR3 length: 15 residues. Looked up from germline, CDR1 is SGHVS and CDR2 is FNYEAQ. This CDR3 is CASSPSTLPQETQYF. CDR3 coding DNA: TGTGCCAGCAGCCCCAGCACCCTACCCCAAGAGACCCAGTACTTC.

This clonotype was found a few times. The chain couples TRBV29-1 to TRBJ2-7; D is uncertain. The V end was cut by 4 bases, the J end by 0 bases, with 7 bases between. The CDR3 loop spans 12 amino acids. Germline CDR1 and CDR2: SQVTM and ANQGSEA. The CDR3 sequence is CSVGGFSYEQYF. The CDR3 nucleotides read TGCAGCGTTGGTGGGTTCTCCTACGAGCAGTACTTC.

This clonotype appeared a few times. The chain recombines TRBV9 with TRBJ1-2; 8 nucleotides agree with TRBD1. The V and J ends lost 5 bases and 4 bases, in that order; junction bases with no gene match: 1. Germline CDR1 and CDR2: SGDLS and YYNGEE. The CDR3 has 12 amino acids. The CDR3 bases are TGTGCCAGCAGGGACAGGGCCTATGGCTACACCTTC. Encoded protein: CASRDRAYGYTF.

This clonotype was counted ten times or more. The rearrangement links TRBV6-6 to TRBJ2-1, with 7 bases fitting TRBD2. This CDR3 is 16 amino acids long. Germline lookup yields CDR1 MNHNY and CDR2 SVGAGI (reference sequence). J gave up 5 bases and V 2 bases, and 9 bases lay outside the gene matches. The CDR3 loop reads CASSYQHGGSHNEQFF. CDR3 coding DNA: TGTGCCAGCAGTTACCAACACGGGGGGTCTCACAATGAGCAGTTCTTC.

The chain employs TRBV18 and TRBJ2-3, with D perhaps TRBD1 or TRBD2 (5 bases each). The CDR3 extends over 17 amino acids. Trimming shortened V by 3 bases and J by 2 bases, and 18 bases separated the two germline ends. The germline V gene encodes CDR1 KGHSH and CDR2 LQKENI. The CDR3 DNA sequence: TGTGCCAGCTCACCTACAAGGGACCTAACCCTCACAGATACGCAGTATTTT. The encoded protein is CASSPTRDLTLTDTQYF.

The chain carries TRBV6-5 and TRBJ2-7, with D perhaps TRBD2 (6 bases). V was shortened by 5 bases and J by 4 bases, with 15 bases between the two germline ends. Germline CDR1 reads MNHEY; CDR2 reads SVGAGI. The CDR3 length is 14 residues. The CDR3 loop reads CASSKRDFGYEQYF. CDR3 bases: TGTGCCAGCAGTAAAAGGGACTTTGGGTACGAGCAGTACTTC.